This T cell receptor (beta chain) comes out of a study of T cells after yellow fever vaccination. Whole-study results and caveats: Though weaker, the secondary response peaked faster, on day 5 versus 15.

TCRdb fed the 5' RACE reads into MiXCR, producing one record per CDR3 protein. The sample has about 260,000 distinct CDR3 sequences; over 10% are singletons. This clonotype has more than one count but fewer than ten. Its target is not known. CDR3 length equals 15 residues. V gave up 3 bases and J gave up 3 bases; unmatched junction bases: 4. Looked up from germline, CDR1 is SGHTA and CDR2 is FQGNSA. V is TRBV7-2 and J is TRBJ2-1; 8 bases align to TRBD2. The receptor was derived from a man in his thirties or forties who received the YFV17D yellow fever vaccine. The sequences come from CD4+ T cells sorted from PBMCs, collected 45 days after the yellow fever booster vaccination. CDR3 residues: CASSFYAGGYNEQFF. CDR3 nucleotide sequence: TGTGCCAGCAGCTTTTACGCGGGAGGCTACAATGAGCAGTTCTTC.